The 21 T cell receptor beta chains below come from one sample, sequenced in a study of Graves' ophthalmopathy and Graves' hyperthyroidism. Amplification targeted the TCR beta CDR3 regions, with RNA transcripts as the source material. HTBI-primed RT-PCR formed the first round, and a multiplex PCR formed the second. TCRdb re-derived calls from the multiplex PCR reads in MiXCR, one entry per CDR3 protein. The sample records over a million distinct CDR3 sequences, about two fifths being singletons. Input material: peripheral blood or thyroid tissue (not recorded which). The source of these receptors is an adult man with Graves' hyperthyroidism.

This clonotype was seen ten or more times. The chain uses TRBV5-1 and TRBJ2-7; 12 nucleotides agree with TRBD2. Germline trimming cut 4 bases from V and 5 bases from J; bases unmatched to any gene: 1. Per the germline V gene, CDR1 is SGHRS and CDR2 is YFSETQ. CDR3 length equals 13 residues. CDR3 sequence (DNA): TGCGCCAGCAGCAGACTAGCGGGAGACGAGCAGTACTTC. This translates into CASSRLAGDEQYF.

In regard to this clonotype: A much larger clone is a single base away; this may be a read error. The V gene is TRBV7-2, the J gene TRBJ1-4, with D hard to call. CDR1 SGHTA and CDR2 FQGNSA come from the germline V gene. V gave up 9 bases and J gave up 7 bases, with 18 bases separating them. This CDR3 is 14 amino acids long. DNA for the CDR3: TGTGCCAGTAAACGTCAGAGAAACAGTGAAAAACTGTTTTTT. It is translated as CASKRQRNSEKLFF.

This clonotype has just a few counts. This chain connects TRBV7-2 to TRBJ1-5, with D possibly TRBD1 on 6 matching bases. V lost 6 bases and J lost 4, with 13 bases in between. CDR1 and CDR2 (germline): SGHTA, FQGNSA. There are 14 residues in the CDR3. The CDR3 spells CASSEQGFNQPQHF. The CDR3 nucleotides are TGTGCCAGCAGTGAACAGGGATTTAATCAGCCCCAGCATTTT. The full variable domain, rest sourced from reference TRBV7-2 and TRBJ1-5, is GAGVSQSPSNKVTEKGKDVELRCDPISGHTALYWYRQSLGQGLEFLIYFQGNSAPDKSGLPSDRFSAERTGGSVSTLTIQRTQQEDSAVYLCASSEQGFNQPQHFGDGTRLSIL.

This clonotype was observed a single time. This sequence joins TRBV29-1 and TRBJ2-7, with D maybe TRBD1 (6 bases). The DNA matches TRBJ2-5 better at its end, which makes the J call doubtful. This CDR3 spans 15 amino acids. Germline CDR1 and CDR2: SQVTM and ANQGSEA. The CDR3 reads CSARETGTLQETQYF. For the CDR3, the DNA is TGCAGCGCCAGGGAGACCGGGACACTCCAAGAGACCCAGTACTTC.

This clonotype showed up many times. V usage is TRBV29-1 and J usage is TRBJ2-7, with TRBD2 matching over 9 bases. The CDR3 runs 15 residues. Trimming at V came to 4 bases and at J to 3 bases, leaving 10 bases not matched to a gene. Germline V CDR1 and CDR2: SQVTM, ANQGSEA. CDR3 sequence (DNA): TGCAGCGTTGTTGGAGGACTAGCGAAAAACTACGAGCAGTACTTC. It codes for CSVVGGLAKNYEQYF.

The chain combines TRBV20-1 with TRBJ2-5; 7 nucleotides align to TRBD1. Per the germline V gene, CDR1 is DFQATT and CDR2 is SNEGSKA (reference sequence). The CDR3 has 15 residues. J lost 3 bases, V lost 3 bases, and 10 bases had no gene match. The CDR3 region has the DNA TGCAGTGCTAGTGGCCCCCGGGACAGAGAAGAGACCCAGTACTTC. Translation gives CSASGPRDREETQYF.

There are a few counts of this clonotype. Here the CDR3 reads CATGRLGGDTQYF. CDR3 sequence (DNA): TGTGCCACCGGCCGACTGGGGGGAGATACGCAGTATTTT. The chain combines TRBV24-1 with TRBJ2-3, with a tentative D call TRBD2 (6 bases). From germline, CDR1 is KGHDR and CDR2 SFDVKD. The CDR3 extends over 13 amino acids. Trimming pared 9 bases from V and 5 bases from J, leaving 14 bases between.

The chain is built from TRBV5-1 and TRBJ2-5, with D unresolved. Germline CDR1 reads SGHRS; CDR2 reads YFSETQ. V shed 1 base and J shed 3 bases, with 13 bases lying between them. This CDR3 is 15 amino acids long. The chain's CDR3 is CASSLTRRIEETQYF. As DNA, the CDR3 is TGCGCCAGCAGCTTGACCAGGAGAATAGAAGAGACCCAGTACTTC.

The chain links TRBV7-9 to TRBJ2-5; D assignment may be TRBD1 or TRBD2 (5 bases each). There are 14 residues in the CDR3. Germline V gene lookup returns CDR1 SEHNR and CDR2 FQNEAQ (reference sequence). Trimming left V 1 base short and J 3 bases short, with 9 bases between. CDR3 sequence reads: CASSLVGTKETQYF. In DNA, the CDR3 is TGTGCCAGCAGCTTAGTGGGGACGAAAGAGACCCAGTACTTC.

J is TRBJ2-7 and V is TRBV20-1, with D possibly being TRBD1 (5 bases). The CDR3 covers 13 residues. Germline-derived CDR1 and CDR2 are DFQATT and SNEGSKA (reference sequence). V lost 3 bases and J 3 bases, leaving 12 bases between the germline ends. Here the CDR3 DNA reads TGCAGTGCTAGTACATCGACAGTCTACGAGCAGTACTTC. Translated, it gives CSASTSTVYEQYF.

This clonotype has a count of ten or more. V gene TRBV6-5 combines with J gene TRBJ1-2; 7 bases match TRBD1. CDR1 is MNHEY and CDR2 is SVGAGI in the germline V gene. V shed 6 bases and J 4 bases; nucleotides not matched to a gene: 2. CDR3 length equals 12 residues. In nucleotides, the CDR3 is TGTGCCAGCAGCACAGGGGCCTATGGCTACACCTTC. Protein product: CASSTGAYGYTF.

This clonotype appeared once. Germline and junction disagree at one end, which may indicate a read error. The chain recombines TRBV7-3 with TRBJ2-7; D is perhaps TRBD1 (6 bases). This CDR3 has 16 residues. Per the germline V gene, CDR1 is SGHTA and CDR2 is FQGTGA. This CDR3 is CASSLITGMNTGELYF. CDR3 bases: TGTGCCAGCAGCTTAATAACAGGGATGAACACCGGGGAGCTGTACTTC. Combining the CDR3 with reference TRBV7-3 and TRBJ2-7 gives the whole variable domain GAGVSQTPSNKVTEKGKYVELRCDPISGHTALYWYRQSLGQGPEFLIYFQGTGAADDSGLPNDRFFAVRPEGSVSTLKIQRTERGDSAVYLCASSLITGMNTGELYFGPGTRLTVT.

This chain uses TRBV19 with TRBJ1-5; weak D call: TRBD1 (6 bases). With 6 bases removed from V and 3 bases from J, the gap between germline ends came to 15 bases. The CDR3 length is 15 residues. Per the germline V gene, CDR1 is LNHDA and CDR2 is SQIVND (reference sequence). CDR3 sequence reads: CASRKPRGSNQPQHF. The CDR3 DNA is TGTGCCAGTAGGAAGCCCAGGGGTTCCAATCAGCCCCAGCATTTT.

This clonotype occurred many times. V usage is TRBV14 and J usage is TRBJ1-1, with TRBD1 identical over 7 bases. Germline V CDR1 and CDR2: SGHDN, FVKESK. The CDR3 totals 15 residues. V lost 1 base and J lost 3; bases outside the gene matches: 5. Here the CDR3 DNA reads TGTGCCAGCAGCCAAGCCCTCAGGGGGGACACTGAAGCTTTCTTT. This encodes CASSQALRGDTEAFF. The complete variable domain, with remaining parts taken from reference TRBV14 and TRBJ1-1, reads EAGVTQFPSHSVIEKGQTVTLRCDPISGHDNLYWYRRVMGKEIKFLLHFVKESKQDESGMPNNRFLAERTGGTYSTLKVQPAELEDSGVYFCASSQALRGDTEAFFGQGTRLTVV.

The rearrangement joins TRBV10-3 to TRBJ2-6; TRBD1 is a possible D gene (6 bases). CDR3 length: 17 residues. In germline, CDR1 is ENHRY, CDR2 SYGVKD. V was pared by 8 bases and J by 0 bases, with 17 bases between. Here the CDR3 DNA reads TGTGCCATCTCCAAGGGGCAGGGGTACTCTGGGGCCAACGTCCTGACTTTC. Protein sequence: CAISKGQGYSGANVLTF.

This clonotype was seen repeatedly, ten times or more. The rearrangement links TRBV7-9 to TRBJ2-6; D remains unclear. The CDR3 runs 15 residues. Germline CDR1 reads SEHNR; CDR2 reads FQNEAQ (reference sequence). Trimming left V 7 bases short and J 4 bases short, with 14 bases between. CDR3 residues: CASTARVSGANVLTF. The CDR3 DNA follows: TGTGCCAGCACCGCAAGGGTGTCCGGGGCCAACGTCCTGACTTTC.

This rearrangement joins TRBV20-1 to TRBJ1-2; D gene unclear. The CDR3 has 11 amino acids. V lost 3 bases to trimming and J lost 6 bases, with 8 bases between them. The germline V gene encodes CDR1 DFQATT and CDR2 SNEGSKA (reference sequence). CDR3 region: CSARFVDGYTF. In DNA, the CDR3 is TGCAGTGCTAGGTTCGTGGATGGCTACACCTTC.

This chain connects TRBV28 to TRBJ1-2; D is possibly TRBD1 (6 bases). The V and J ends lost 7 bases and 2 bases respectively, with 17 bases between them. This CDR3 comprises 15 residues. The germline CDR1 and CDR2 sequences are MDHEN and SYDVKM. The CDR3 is CASKRTEPLNYGYTF. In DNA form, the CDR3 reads TGTGCCAGCAAGCGGACAGAACCTTTGAACTATGGCTACACCTTC.

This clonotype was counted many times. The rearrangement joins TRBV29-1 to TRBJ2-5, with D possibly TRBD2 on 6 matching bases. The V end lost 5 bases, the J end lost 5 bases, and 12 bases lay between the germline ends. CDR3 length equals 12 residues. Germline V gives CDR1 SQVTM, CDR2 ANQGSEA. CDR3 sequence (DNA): TGCAGCGTTTTGGAGGGGTTCGAGACCCAGTACTTC. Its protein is CSVLEGFETQYF.

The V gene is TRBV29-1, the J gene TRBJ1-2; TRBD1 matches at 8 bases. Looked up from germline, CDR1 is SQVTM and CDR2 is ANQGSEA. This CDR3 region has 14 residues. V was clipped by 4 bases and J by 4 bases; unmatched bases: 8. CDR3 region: CSVAPSGTGYGYTF. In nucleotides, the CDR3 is TGCAGCGTTGCGCCTAGCGGGACAGGCTATGGCTACACCTTC.

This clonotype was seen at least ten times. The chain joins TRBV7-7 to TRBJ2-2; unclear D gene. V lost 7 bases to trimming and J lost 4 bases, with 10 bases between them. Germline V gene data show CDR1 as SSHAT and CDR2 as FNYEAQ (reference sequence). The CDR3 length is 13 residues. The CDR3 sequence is CASKERPTGELFF. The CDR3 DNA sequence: TGTGCCAGCAAAGAGAGGCCCACCGGGGAGCTGTTTTTT.